The clone carrying this TCR beta chain was counted between two and nine times. The V and J ends lost 6 bases and 8 bases, in that order; junction bases with no gene match: 13. Germline V lookup: CDR1 MNHEY, CDR2 SMNVEV (reference sequence). CDR3 length: 16 residues. These data come from a study of blood T cells in healthy people across ages. Next came a second PCR, run for about 7 to 12 cycles, which used a sample-barcoded 5' primer along with a J-beta primer mix. TCRdb fed the 5' RACE reads into MiXCR, producing one record per CDR3 protein. The repertoire holds some 1.4 million distinct CDR3 sequences, with around two fifths as singletons.

The chain employs TRBV27 and TRBJ2-1; 10 nucleotides match TRBD2. Sequencing was carried out using blood. This sequence originates from a young woman in good health. The CDR3 DNA is TGTGCCAGCAGCTCCGCGGCTAGCGGGAGATATTATGAGCAGTTCTTC. Translated: CASSSAASGRYYEQFF.